The 25 T cell receptor beta chains in this list originate from one sample, sequenced in a study of T cell changes during pregnancy in multiple sclerosis. TCRdb's copy holds only in-frame clones and misses some; the assay was immunoSEQ multiplex PCR. This sample yields around 95,000 clones, of which 92% are seen a single time; approximately 2.4% belongs to the top ten. The input for sequencing was peripheral blood, taken after pregnancy. The receptor set was obtained from a female donor in good health, enrolled as a control in a pregnancy study.

This clone has just one count. This sequence joins TRBV6-4 and TRBJ1-1, with no clear D. The CDR3 totals 12 residues. Looked up from germline, CDR1 is MRHNA and CDR2 is SNTAGT. V dropped 6 bases and J dropped 0 bases, with 5 bases sitting between them. CDR3: CASRGLNTEAFF. The CDR3, as DNA: TGTGCCAGCAGGGGCCTGAACACTGAAGCTTTCTTT.

The DNA of the CDR3 is TGCGCCAGCAGCAATCGGCAGGGGAGCTCCTATAATTCACCCCTCCACTTT. This encodes CASSNRQGSSYNSPLHF. This rearrangement joins TRBV5-1 to TRBJ1-6, with a weak D call TRBD1 (6 bases). This CDR3 comprises 17 residues. The V and J ends lost 4 bases and 0 bases respectively, with 14 bases between them. The germline V gene has CDR1 SGHRS and CDR2 YFSETQ.

The chain is built from TRBV14 and TRBJ2-1; 9 positions agree with TRBD2. This CDR3 spans 15 amino acids. Trimming at V came to 1 base and at J to 9 bases, leaving 7 bases not matched to a gene. Germline V gives CDR1 SGHDN, CDR2 FVKESK. CDR3 loop: CASSQVHAGGGEQFF. For the CDR3, the DNA is TGTGCCAGCAGCCAAGTGCACGCGGGGGGGGGTGAGCAGTTCTTC.

The chain combines TRBV29-1 with TRBJ2-1; TRBD2 aligns across 7 bases. Germline-derived CDR1 and CDR2 are SQVTM and ANQGSEA. The CDR3 has 14 residues. The V segment lost 3 bases and the J segment 6 bases; nucleotides outside the gene matches: 8. The CDR3 sequence: CSVDGGVWGNEQFF. Here the CDR3 DNA reads TGCAGCGTTGATGGGGGGGTTTGGGGCAATGAGCAGTTCTTC.

V and J are TRBV5-1 and TRBJ2-1; TRBD2 matches at 11 bases. In germline, CDR1 is SGHRS, CDR2 YFSETQ. The V gene end was trimmed by 4 bases and the J gene end by 8 bases; junction bases not matched to a gene: 11. The CDR3 sequence is 16 residues long. CDR3 in DNA: TGCGCCAGCAGCCACGGACTAGCGGGTTGGGGCGATGAGCAGTTCTTC. Its translation: CASSHGLAGWGDEQFF.

The genes are TRBV6-5 and TRBJ1-1, with D possibly matching TRBD1 (5 bases). CDR3 size: 14 residues. Germline values: CDR1 MNHEY, CDR2 SVGAGI. V gave up 7 bases and J gave up 5 bases, with 17 bases separating them. For the CDR3, the DNA is TGTGCCAGCACTCACGGGGGAAGGGGAACTGAAGCTTTCTTT. This codes for CASTHGGRGTEAFF.

This rearrangement joins TRBV29-1 to TRBJ2-7, with 9 nucleotides matching TRBD1. This CDR3 contains 13 residues. The junction had 9 bases not matched to a gene; V was cut back by 6 bases and J by 6 bases. Germline V gene sequence: CDR1 SQVTM, CDR2 ANQGSEA. The CDR3 loop reads CSVVDRGSLEQYF. Written as DNA, the CDR3 is TGCAGCGTGGTGGACAGGGGATCTCTCGAGCAGTACTTC.

The V and J genes are TRBV6-1 and TRBJ1-4; 7 nucleotides line up with TRBD1. V shed 3 bases, J shed 8 bases, and the junction held 6 bases outside the gene matches. Looked up from germline, CDR1 is MNHNS and CDR2 is SASEGT. The CDR3 extends over 14 amino acids. The CDR3 nucleotides are TGTGCCAGCAGTGAGGGCAGGGGGAAGGAAAAACTGTTTTTT. Protein product: CASSEGRGKEKLFF.

The chain joins TRBV7-3 to TRBJ2-1; the D gene is possibly TRBD2 (5 bases). The CDR3 is 14 residues long. The germline CDR1 and CDR2 sequences are SGHTA and FQGTGA. V lost 0 bases to trimming and J lost 4 bases, with 7 bases between them. Written as DNA, the CDR3 is TGTGCCAGCAGCTTAACTGCGGGTTACAATGAGCAGTTCTTC. Its protein is CASSLTAGYNEQFF.

CDR3 nucleotides: TGTGCCAGCAGCCCCGGACAGAAAGAGACCCAGTACTTC. Its translation: CASSPGQKETQYF. This chain connects TRBV11-3 to TRBJ2-5; D possibly corresponds to TRBD1 (6 bases). There are 13 residues in the CDR3. The germline V gene has CDR1 SGHNT and CDR2 YENEEA. With 5 bases removed from V and 3 bases from J, the gap between germline ends came to 10 bases.

The chain couples TRBV2 to TRBJ2-7; D is perhaps TRBD2 (5 bases). Germline CDR1 is SNHLY and CDR2 is FYNNEI. V was clipped by 3 bases and J by 2 bases, with 17 bases between them. The CDR3 runs 16 residues. The CDR3 region has the DNA TGTGCCAGCAGTGATATCGGAGGTGCATCGACCTACGAGCAGTACTTC. Its translation: CASSDIGGASTYEQYF.

This clone was detected once. CDR3 DNA sequence: TGTGCCAGCAGCTCAGTGGAGACCCAGTACTTC. This translates into CASSSVETQYF. V and J are TRBV7-9 and TRBJ2-5; no definite D call. The V gene's germline CDR1 is SEHNR and CDR2 FQNEAQ (reference sequence). V dropped 4 bases and J dropped 5 bases, with 5 bases sitting between them. The CDR3 extends over 11 amino acids.

The chain carries TRBV4-2 and TRBJ2-2; TRBD2 matches 9 bases. J was trimmed by 3 bases and V by 4 bases; bases with no gene match: 9. Germline CDR1 reads LGHNA; CDR2 reads YNFKEQ. This CDR3 is 17 amino acids long. The CDR3 coding sequence is TGTGCCAGCAGCCTCCAGCTCGCGGGGGGGTACACCGGGGAGCTGTTTTTT. This codes for CASSLQLAGGYTGELFF.

This clone was observed once. The V gene is TRBV25-1, the J gene TRBJ2-1; 9 bases are a match to TRBD2. Germline loops: CDR1 MGHDK, CDR2 SYGVNS. V lost 2 bases and J lost 9; bases outside the gene matches: 8. This CDR3 spans 15 amino acids. In DNA form, the CDR3 reads TGTGCCAGCAGTGAAATAAGCGGGGGGCATGGTGAGCAGTTCTTC. Protein product: CASSEISGGHGEQFF.

V usage is TRBV5-4 and J usage is TRBJ1-6; D may be TRBD1 (5 bases). Trimming left V 4 bases short and J 14 bases short, with 16 bases between. This CDR3 spans 13 amino acids. Germline V gene data show CDR1 as SGHNT and CDR2 as YYREEE (reference sequence). The CDR3 is CASSQVGGRSLHF. The CDR3 region has the DNA TGTGCCAGCAGCCAGGTGGGGGGGAGGTCCCTCCACTTT.

This clone was seen a single time. V is TRBV15 and J is TRBJ1-1; 7 positions agree with TRBD1. The germline gives CDR1 LNHNV, CDR2 YYDKDF (reference sequence). V lost 5 bases and J lost 1; bases outside the gene matches: 10. This CDR3 contains 16 residues. CDR3 in DNA: TGTGCCACCAGCCCTTCGGACAGGCCTAAGAACACTGAAGCTTTCTTT. It encodes CATSPSDRPKNTEAFF.

This chain uses TRBV5-1 with TRBJ1-3; 8 nucleotides match TRBD1. Germline CDR1 SGHRS, CDR2 YFSETQ. This CDR3 comprises 14 residues. J was trimmed by 0 bases and V by 5 bases; bases with no gene match: 1. CDR3 DNA: TGCGCCAGCAGGGACAGGGACTCTGGAAACACCATATATTTT. It is translated as CASRDRDSGNTIYF. Together with reference TRBV5-1 and TRBJ1-3, the CDR3 gives the full variable domain: KAGVTQTPRYLIKTRGQQVTLSCSPISGHRSVSWYQQTPGQGLQFLFEYFSETQRNKGNFPGRFSGRQFSNSRSEMNVSTLELGDSALYLCASRDRDSGNTIYFGEGSWLTVV.

The chain has TRBV6-5 and TRBJ2-2; D may be TRBD2 (6 bases). Trimming removed 0 bases at V and 5 bases at J, with 10 bases between. This CDR3 is 15 amino acids long. Per germline, CDR1 MNHEY and CDR2 SVGAGI. CDR3 region: CASSYSSSGTGELFF. The DNA of the CDR3 is TGTGCCAGCAGTTACTCTTCGAGCGGGACCGGGGAGCTGTTTTTT.

This chain joins TRBV6-6 and TRBJ1-2, with a possible D match to TRBD1 (6 bases). Germline CDR1 and CDR2: MNHNY and SVGAGI (reference sequence). V gave up 8 bases and J gave up 0 bases, with 13 bases separating them. The CDR3 spans 14 residues. The CDR3 reads CASDYRETNYGYTF. CDR3 DNA: TGTGCCAGCGACTACAGGGAGACTAACTATGGCTACACCTTC.

J is TRBJ2-2 and V is TRBV9, with D hard to call. This CDR3 spans 12 amino acids. Germline V CDR1 and CDR2: SGDLS, YYNGEE. V gave up 6 bases and J gave up 7 bases, with 10 bases separating them. The CDR3 nucleotides read TGTGCCAGCACCGCCCAGGTCGGGGAGCTGTTTTTT. It codes for CASTAQVGELFF.

The rearrangement joins TRBV4-1 to TRBJ2-1, with D maybe TRBD2 (5 bases). Deletions cut 0 bases from V and 2 bases from J, with 8 bases between. CDR1 MGHRA and CDR2 YSYEKL come from the germline V gene. The CDR3 is 15 residues long. The CDR3 coding sequence is TGCGCCAGCAGCCAAGATCCCGGGGCCTACAATGAGCAGTTCTTC. Protein sequence: CASSQDPGAYNEQFF.

The CDR3 nucleotides read TGTGCCAGCAGTTTACCACAGGAGAACACCGGGGAGCTGTTTTTT. It encodes CASSLPQENTGELFF. The chain couples TRBV28 to TRBJ2-2; possible D gene TRBD1, 5 bases. Germline values: CDR1 MDHEN, CDR2 SYDVKM. The CDR3 spans 15 residues. Trimming took 2 bases from V and 1 from J, leaving 8 bases between them. Based on the CDR3 plus reference TRBV28 and TRBJ2-2, the full variable domain is DVKVTQSSRYLVKRTGEKVFLECVQDMDHENMFWYRQDPGLGLRLIYFSYDVKMKEKGDIPEGYSVSREKKERFSLILESASTNQTSMYLCASSLPQENTGELFFGEGSRLTVL.

The chain carries TRBV28 and TRBJ2-1; 8 bases fit TRBD2. Germline CDR1 reads MDHEN; CDR2 reads SYDVKM. CDR3 size: 15 residues. Trimming cost V 8 bases and J 8 bases; bases outside gene matches: 14. The CDR3 is CASCTRLAGNDEQFF. In nucleotides, the CDR3 is TGTGCCAGCTGCACTCGGCTAGCGGGTAACGATGAGCAGTTCTTC.

This chain joins TRBV29-1 and TRBJ1-3; no definite D call. V was pared by 4 bases and J by 0 bases, with 13 bases between. The germline CDR1 and CDR2 sequences are SQVTM and ANQGSEA. The CDR3 sequence is 15 residues long. The CDR3 DNA sequence: TGCAGCGTTGTGGTGGAGGCAGGCTCTGGAAACACCATATATTTT. Translated, it gives CSVVVEAGSGNTIYF.

This chain uses TRBV28 with TRBJ1-3; weak D call: TRBD1 (5 bases). Germline V CDR1 and CDR2: MDHEN, SYDVKM. Trimming left V 8 bases short and J 0 bases short, with 26 bases between. The CDR3 contains 19 residues. The CDR3 region has the DNA TGTGCCAGCCCAGGAAGAGTAACCGACAGAATTTTCTCTGGAAACACCATATATTTT. Translating it yields CASPGRVTDRIFSGNTIYF.